This T cell receptor (beta chain) derives from a study of CD8+CD57+ T cells in acquired aplastic anemia. As for the study in general: DNA per sorted CD4+ or CD8+ sample ranged about 0.17 to 30 ug, averaging roughly 3.3 ug.

There are 19 residues in the CDR3. V was clipped by 7 bases and J by 0 bases, with 25 bases between them. Germline lookup yields CDR1 MNHNY and CDR2 SVGAGI (reference sequence). The study profiled TCR beta VDJ and CDR3 using genomic DNA as template. A single record per CDR3 protein comes from TCRdb applying MiXCR to the reads. The sample has roughly 170,000 distinct CDR3 sequences, around 50% seen once. All sequencing subjects had displayed CD8+CD57+ cell expansion on flow cytometry. The diagnosis in all patients was severe acquired aplastic anemia. The source of this sequence is a human donor with aplastic anemia. The sequenced sample consisted of sorted CD4+, CD8+, or CD8+CD57+ T cells (not recorded which) from PBMCs. The chain has TRBV6-6 and TRBJ1-5, with a weak D call TRBD1 (6 bases). The chain's CDR3 is CASKTQGGTFQNSNQPQHF. The CDR3 coding sequence is TGTGCCAGCAAAACGCAGGGAGGGACATTCCAAAATAGCAATCAGCCCCAGCATTTT.